This entry features one TCR beta chain sequence. As yet, its antigen is unknown. The sample belongs to a study of OX40 agonist ivuxolimab in advanced cancers. Study as a whole: Dose-escalation subjects each had hepatocellular carcinoma, melanoma, renal cell or head and neck cancer. Study-wide results and limits: At 0.1 to 3.0 mg/kg and by week 6, CD4+ and CD8+ T cells in the blood had expanded clonally. Partial responders receiving 0.1-3.0 mg/kg showed among the lowest clonal expansion.

The method was immunoSEQ multiplex PCR; TCRdb's version includes in-frame clones alone and lacks a portion of them. The sample lists about 82,000 clones, more than 75% occurring once. The CDR3 is 16 amino acids. The germline V gene encodes CDR1 SGHVS and CDR2 FQNEAQ. The J segment lost 2 bases and the V segment lost 5 bases, leaving 6 bases of the junction unmatched. The sequencing used CD4+ or CD8+ T cells sorted from blood, collected in a trial of the OX40 agonist ivuxolimab. The V and J genes are TRBV7-8 and TRBJ1-5; 10 positions agree with TRBD1. The TCR comes from an adult with an advanced solid tumor such as melanoma, head and neck, liver or kidney cancer. CDR3 DNA sequence: TGTGCCAGCAGCGGATGGGGGACAGGGGGCAATCAGCCCCAGCATTTT. Amino acid sequence: CASSGWGTGGNQPQHF.